This T cell receptor (beta chain) was observed in a study of blood T cell repertoires in COVID-19. The overall study: Sites in the United States, Italy and Spain provided acute and convalescent COVID-19 samples. Sources were T cells, B-cell-depleted T cells, or PBMCs; the material itself was cDNA or gDNA.

Per the original data handling: Reference gene primer amplification gave estimated nucleated cell counts. Generated by immunoSEQ multiplex PCR, the TCRdb table keeps only in-frame clones and is missing some. That table supplies the V and J calls and clone size; D and trimming were determined from the DNA. Of some 250,000 clones in the sample, over 75% were seen once. Germline V gene lookup returns CDR1 MNHEY and CDR2 SVGEGT. J gave up 6 bases and V 3 bases, and 11 bases lay outside the gene matches. The CDR3 is 16 residues long. The specimen sequenced was peripheral blood. V and J are TRBV6-2 or TRBV6-3 and TRBJ2-7, with TRBD2 matching over 10 bases. This clonotype originated in a woman aged 25 to 45 with acute or convalescent COVID-19. The DNA for the CDR3 is TGTGCCAGCAGTTATAAACCCAGCGGGAGGGCCGCCGAGCAGTACTTC. As protein: CASSYKPSGRAAEQYF.